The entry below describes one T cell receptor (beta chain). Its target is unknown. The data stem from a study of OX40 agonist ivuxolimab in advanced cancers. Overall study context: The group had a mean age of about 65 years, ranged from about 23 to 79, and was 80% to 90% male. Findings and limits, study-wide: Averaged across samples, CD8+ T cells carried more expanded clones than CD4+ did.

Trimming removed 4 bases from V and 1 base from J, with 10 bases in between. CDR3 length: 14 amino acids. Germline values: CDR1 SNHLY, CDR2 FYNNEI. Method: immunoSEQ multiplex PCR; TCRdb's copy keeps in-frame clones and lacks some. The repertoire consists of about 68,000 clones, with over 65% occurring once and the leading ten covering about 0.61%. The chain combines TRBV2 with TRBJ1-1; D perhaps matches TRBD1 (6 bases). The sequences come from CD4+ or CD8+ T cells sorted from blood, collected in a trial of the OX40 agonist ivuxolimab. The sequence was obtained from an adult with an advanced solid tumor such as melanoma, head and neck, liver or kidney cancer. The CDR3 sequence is CASSVRGANTEAFF. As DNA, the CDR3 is TGTGCCAGCAGTGTACGGGGGGCGAACACTGAAGCTTTCTTT.